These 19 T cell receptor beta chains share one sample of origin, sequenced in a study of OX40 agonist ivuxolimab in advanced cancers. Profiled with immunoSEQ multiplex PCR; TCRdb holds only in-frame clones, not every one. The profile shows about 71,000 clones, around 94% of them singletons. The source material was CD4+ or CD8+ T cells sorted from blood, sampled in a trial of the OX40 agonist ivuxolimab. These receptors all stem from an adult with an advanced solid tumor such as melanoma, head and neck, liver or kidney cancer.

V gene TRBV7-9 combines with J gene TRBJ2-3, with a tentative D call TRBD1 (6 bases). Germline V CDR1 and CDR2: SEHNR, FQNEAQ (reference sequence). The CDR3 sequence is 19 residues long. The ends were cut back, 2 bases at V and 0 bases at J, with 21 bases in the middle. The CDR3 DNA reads TGTGCCAGCAGCTTAACTGCCCCGGACAGTCCGAGAAGCACAGATACGCAGTATTTT. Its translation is CASSLTAPDSPRSTDTQYF.

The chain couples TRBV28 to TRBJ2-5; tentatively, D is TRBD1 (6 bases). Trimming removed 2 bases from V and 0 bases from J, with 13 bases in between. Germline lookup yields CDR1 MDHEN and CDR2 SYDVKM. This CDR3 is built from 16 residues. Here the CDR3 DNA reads TGTGCCAGCAGTTTAGGACAGAGATTGTACCAAGAGACCCAGTACTTC. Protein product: CASSLGQRLYQETQYF.

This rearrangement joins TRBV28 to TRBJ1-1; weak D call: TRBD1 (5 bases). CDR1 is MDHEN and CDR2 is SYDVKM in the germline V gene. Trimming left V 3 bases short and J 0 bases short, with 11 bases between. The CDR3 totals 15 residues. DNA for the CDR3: TGTGCCAGCAGTTTCGGGGACTTCATGAACACTGAAGCTTTCTTT. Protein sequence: CASSFGDFMNTEAFF. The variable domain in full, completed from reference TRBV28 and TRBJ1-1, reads DVKVTQSSRYLVKRTGEKVFLECVQDMDHENMFWYRQDPGLGLRLIYFSYDVKMKEKGDIPEGYSVSREKKERFSLILESASTNQTSMYLCASSFGDFMNTEAFFGQGTRLTVV.

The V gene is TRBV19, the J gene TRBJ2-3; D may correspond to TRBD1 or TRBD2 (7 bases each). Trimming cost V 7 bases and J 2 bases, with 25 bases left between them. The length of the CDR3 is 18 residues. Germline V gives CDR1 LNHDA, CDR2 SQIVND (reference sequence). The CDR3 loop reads CASTPGGASLWYTDTQYF. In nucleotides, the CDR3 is TGTGCCAGTACCCCAGGGGGGGCTAGCCTTTGGTACACAGATACGCAGTATTTT.

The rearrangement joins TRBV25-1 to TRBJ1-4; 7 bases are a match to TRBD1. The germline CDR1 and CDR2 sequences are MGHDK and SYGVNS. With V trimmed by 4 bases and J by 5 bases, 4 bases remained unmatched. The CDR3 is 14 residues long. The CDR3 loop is CASSGQGRNEKLFF. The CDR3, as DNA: TGTGCCAGCAGTGGACAGGGAAGGAATGAAAAACTGTTTTTT.

In nucleotides, the CDR3 is TGTGCCAGCAGCGTAGGCGGGCCCCCCGGCGAAGAGCAGTTCTTC. This codes for CASSVGGPPGEEQFF. V is TRBV9 and J is TRBJ2-1, with a tentative D call TRBD2 (5 bases). The germline gives CDR1 SGDLS, CDR2 YYNGEE. The CDR3 length is 15 residues. The V and J ends lost 0 bases and 10 bases respectively, with 17 bases between them.

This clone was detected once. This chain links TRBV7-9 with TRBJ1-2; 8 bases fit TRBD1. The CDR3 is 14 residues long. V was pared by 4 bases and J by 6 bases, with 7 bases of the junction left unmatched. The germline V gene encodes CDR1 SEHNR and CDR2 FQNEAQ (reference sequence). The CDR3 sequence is CASSSLTGEDGYTF. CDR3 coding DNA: TGTGCCAGCAGCTCCCTGACAGGGGAGGATGGCTACACCTTC.

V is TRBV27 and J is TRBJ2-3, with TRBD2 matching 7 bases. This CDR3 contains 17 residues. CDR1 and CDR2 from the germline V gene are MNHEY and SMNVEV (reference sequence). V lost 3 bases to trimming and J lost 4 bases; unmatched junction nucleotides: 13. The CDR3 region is CASSLYPAGPTADTQYF. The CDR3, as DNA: TGTGCCAGCAGTTTGTACCCAGCGGGACCAACTGCAGATACGCAGTATTTT.

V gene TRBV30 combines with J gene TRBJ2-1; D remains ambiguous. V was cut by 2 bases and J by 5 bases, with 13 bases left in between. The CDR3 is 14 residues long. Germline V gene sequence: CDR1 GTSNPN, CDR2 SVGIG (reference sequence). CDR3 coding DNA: TGTGCCTGGAGTCTCGACCGACCAGACAATGAGCAGTTCTTC. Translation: CAWSLDRPDNEQFF.

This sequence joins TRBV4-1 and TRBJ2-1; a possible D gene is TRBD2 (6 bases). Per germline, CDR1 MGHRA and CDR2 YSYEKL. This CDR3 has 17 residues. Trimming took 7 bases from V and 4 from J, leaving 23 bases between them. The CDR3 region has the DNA TGCGCCAGCACGGAAGGAGGGTCATCCGCTGGGTACAATGAGCAGTTCTTC. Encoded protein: CASTEGGSSAGYNEQFF.

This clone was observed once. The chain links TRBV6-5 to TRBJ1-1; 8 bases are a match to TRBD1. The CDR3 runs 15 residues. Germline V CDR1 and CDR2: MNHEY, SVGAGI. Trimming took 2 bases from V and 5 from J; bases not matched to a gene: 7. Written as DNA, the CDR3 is TGTGCCAGCAGTTACGATCAGGGGGCATGGACTGAAGCTTTCTTT. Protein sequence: CASSYDQGAWTEAFF.

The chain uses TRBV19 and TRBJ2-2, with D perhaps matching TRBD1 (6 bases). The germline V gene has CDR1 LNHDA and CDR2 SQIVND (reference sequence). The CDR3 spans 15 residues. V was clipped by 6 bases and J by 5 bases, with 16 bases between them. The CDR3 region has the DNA TGTGCCAGTAGGGCAATACAGGGAAGTACCGGGGAGCTGTTTTTT. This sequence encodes CASRAIQGSTGELFF.

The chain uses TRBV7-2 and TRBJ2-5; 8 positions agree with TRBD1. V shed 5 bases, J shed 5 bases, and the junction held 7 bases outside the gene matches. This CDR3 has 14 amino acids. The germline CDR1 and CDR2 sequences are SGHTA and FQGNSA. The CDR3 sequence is CASSTRTGRETQYF. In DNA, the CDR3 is TGTGCCAGCAGCACTCGGACAGGGAGGGAGACCCAGTACTTC. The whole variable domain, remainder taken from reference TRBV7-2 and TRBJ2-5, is GAGVSQSPSNKVTEKGKDVELRCDPISGHTALYWYRQSLGQGLEFLIYFQGNSAPDKSGLPSDRFSAERTGGSVSTLTIQRTQQEDSAVYLCASSTRTGRETQYFGPGTRLLVL.

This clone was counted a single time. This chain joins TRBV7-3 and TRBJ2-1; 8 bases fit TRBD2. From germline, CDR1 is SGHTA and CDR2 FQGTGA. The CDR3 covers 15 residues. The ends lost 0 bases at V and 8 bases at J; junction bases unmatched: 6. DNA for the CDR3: TGTGCCAGCAGCTTAACCGGGGGGGTCCTAGATGAGCAGTTCTTC. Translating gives CASSLTGGVLDEQFF.

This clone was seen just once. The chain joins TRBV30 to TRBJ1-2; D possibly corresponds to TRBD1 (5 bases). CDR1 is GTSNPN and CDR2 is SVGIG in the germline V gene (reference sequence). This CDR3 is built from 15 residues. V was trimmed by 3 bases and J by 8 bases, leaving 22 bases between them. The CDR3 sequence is CAWSPFQGPAFGYTF. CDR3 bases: TGTGCCTGGAGCCCATTCCAGGGCCCGGCGTTCGGCTACACCTTC.

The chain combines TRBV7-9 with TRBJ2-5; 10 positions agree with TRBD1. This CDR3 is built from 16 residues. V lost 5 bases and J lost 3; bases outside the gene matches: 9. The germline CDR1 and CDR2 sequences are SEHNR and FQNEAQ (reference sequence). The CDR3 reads CASSTRQGAWEETQYF. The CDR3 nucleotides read TGTGCCAGCAGCACCAGACAGGGGGCGTGGGAAGAGACCCAGTACTTC.

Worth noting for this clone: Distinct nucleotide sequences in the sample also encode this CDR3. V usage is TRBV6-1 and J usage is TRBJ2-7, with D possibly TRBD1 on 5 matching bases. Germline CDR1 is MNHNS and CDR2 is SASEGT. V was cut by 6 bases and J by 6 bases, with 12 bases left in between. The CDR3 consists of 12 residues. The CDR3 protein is CASRDGAGEQYF. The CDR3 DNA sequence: TGTGCCAGCAGGGATGGGGCCGGCGAGCAGTACTTC.

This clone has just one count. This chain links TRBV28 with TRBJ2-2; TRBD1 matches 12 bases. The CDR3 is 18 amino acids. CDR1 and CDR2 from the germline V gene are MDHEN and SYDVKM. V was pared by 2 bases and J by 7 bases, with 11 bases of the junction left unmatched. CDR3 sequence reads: CASSLRDRGPMLGGELFF. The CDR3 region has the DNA TGTGCCAGCAGTTTACGGGACAGGGGGCCGATGTTGGGCGGGGAGCTGTTTTTT.

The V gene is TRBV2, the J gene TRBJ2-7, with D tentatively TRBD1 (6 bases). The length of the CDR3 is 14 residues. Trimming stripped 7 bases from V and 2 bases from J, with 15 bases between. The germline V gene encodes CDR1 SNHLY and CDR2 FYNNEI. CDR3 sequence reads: CASMKGVATYEQYF. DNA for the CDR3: TGTGCCAGCATGAAGGGGGTAGCAACCTACGAGCAGTACTTC. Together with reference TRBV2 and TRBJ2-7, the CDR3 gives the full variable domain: EPEVTQTPSHQVTQMGQEVILRCVPISNHLYFYWYRQILGQKVEFLVSFYNNEISEKSEIFDDQFSVERPDGSNFTLKIRSTKLEDSAMYFCASMKGVATYEQYFGPGTRLTVT.